This is a list of T cell receptor beta chains from one sample in a study of CD8 T cells in ankylosing spondylitis. TCRdb reprocessed the 5' RACE reads via MiXCR and lists one record per CDR3 protein. The sample includes hundreds of thousands of distinct CDR3 sequences, 10% to 15% of them seen just once. The sample was blood, either unsorted or a sorted T cell fraction (not recorded which). These receptors all come from a male donor with ankylosing spondylitis. The CDR3 runs from the conserved cysteine through the conserved F or W. The D gene is left open where the match is weak. Clone size appears in some rows only: once, few, many, or a class for an expanded clone.

CDR3 length: 12; clone size: few; D gene: TRBD1; V gene: TRBV7-2; J gene: TRBJ1-4; CDR3 DNA: TGTGCCAGCAGTCAACAGGGGGTGATACTGTTTTTT; CDR3 protein: CASSQQGVILFF
CDR3 length: 14; clone size: -; D gene: TRBD1; V gene: TRBV28; J gene: TRBJ1-5; CDR3 DNA: TGTGCCAGCATCCACGGACAGGGGAGTCAGCCCCAGCATTTT; CDR3 protein: CASIHGQGSQPQHF
CDR3 length: 11; clone size: -; D gene: -; V gene: TRBV12-3/TRBV12-4; J gene: TRBJ2-1; CDR3 DNA: TGTGCCAGCAGTTTGGGCATGAAGCAGTTCTTC; CDR3 protein: CASSLGMKQFF
CDR3 length: 15; clone size: few; D gene: TRBD2; V gene: TRBV20-1; J gene: TRBJ2-5; CDR3 DNA: TGCAGTGCTAGACCGGCTAGCGGGAGTTTGGTGACCCAGTACTTC; CDR3 protein: CSARPASGSLVTQYF
CDR3 length: 12; clone size: -; D gene: -; V gene: TRBV11-2; J gene: TRBJ2-5; CDR3 DNA: TGTGCCAGCAGCTTCGACCGGGGGACCCAGTACTTC; CDR3 protein: CASSFDRGTQYF
CDR3 length: 14; clone size: few; D gene: -; V gene: TRBV7-2; J gene: TRBJ2-5; CDR3 DNA: TGTGCCAGCAGCTTATTCCCCGGCCAAGAGACCCAGTACTTC; CDR3 protein: CASSLFPGQETQYF
CDR3 length: 14; clone size: -; D gene: TRBD2; V gene: TRBV20-1; J gene: TRBJ2-5; CDR3 DNA: TGCAGTGCTACTCTAGCGGGAGGCGGAGAGACCCAGTACTTC; CDR3 protein: CSATLAGGGETQYF
CDR3 length: 11; clone size: many; D gene: -; V gene: TRBV7-2; J gene: TRBJ2-1; CDR3 DNA: TGTGCCAGCAGTTACGGAGGGGAGCAGTTCTTC; CDR3 protein: CASSYGGEQFF
CDR3 length: 12; clone size: many; D gene: -; V gene: TRBV6-5; J gene: TRBJ2-5; CDR3 DNA: TGTGCCAGCAGTTACGGGGGAGAGACCCAGTACTTC; CDR3 protein: CASSYGGETQYF
CDR3 length: 16; clone size: -; D gene: -; V gene: TRBV4-3; J gene: TRBJ1-6; CDR3 DNA: TGCGCCAGCAGCCGAACACTAGCAGGCAGTAATTCACCCCTCCACTTT; CDR3 protein: CASSRTLAGSNSPLHF
CDR3 length: 15; clone size: few; D gene: -; V gene: TRBV20-1; J gene: TRBJ2-7; CDR3 DNA: TGCAGTGCTAGTCCCCCGGGCAGCCTCTCCTACGAGCAGTACTTC; CDR3 protein: CSASPPGSLSYEQYF
CDR3 length: 18; clone size: few; D gene: TRBD2; V gene: TRBV11-2; J gene: TRBJ2-3; CDR3 DNA: TGTGCCAGCAGCCGCCGACTAGCGGGAGGACTATCCACAGATACGCAGTATTTT; CDR3 protein: CASSRRLAGGLSTDTQYF
CDR3 length: 15; clone size: -; D gene: TRBD1; V gene: TRBV7-2; J gene: TRBJ1-2; CDR3 DNA: TGTGCCAGCAGCCCCTGGGGGACAGGGACTTATGGCTACACCTTC; CDR3 protein: CASSPWGTGTYGYTF
CDR3 length: 12; clone size: -; D gene: -; V gene: TRBV10-3; J gene: TRBJ1-6; CDR3 DNA: TGTGCCTCCCGTCCTAACAATTCACCCCTCCACTTT; CDR3 protein: CASRPNNSPLHF
CDR3 length: 13; clone size: few; D gene: -; V gene: TRBV30; J gene: TRBJ2-5; CDR3 DNA: TGTGCCTGGAGCCTTACTAGCTGGGAGACCCAGTACTTC; CDR3 protein: CAWSLTSWETQYF
CDR3 length: 18; clone size: -; D gene: TRBD1; V gene: TRBV28; J gene: TRBJ2-4; CDR3 DNA: TGTGCCAGCAGCCCCCGCGGACAGGGGATTTGGGCCAAAAACATTCAGTACTTC; CDR3 protein: CASSPRGQGIWAKNIQYF
CDR3 length: 13; clone size: few; D gene: -; V gene: TRBV6-1; J gene: TRBJ2-7; CDR3 DNA: TGTGCCAGCATCCCACAGGGAGCCTACGAGCAGTACTTC; CDR3 protein: CASIPQGAYEQYF